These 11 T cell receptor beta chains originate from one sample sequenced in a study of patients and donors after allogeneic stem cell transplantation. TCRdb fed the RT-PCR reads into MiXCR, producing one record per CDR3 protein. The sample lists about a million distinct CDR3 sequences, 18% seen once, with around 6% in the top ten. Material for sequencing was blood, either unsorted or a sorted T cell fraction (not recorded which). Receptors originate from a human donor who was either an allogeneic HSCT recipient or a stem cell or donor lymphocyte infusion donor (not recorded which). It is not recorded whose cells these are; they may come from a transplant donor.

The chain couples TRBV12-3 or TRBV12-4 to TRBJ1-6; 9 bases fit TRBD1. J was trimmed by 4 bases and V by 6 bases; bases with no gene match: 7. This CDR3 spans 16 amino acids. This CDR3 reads CASRLTGTGYNSPLHF. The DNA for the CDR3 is TGTGCCAGCAGACTTACCGGGACAGGGTATAATTCACCCCTCCACTTT.

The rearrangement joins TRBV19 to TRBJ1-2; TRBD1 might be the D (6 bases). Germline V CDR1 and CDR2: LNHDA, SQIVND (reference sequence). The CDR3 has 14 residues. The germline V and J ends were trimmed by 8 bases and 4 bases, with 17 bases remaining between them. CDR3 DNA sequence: TGTGCCAGTGCAAAAGGGGACACCCTCTATGGCTACACCTTC. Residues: CASAKGDTLYGYTF.

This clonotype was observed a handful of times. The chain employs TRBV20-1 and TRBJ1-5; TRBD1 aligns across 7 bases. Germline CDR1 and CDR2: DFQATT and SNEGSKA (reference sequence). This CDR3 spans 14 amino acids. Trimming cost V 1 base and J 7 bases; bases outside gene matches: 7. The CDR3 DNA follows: TGCAGTGCTAGAGCTAAACAGACAGGGCAGCCCCAGCATTTT. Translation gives CSARAKQTGQPQHF.

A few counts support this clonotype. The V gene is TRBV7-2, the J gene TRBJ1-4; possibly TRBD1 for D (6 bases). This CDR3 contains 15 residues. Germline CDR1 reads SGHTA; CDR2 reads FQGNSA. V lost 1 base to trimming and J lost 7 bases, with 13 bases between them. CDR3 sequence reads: CASSLVGGRGEKLFF. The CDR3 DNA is TGTGCCAGCAGCTTAGTTGGGGGGCGCGGTGAAAAACTGTTTTTT.

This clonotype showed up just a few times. The CDR3 sequence is CASRATPNDRTAQYF. The CDR3 nucleotides read TGTGCCAGCAGAGCCACCCCTAACGACAGGACGGCCCAGTACTTC. The chain has TRBV6-1 and TRBJ2-5; TRBD1 is a possible D gene (6 bases). The germline CDR1 and CDR2 sequences are MNHNS and SASEGT. Between the trimmed V and J ends, which lost 6 bases and 9 bases, there was a span of 23 bases. This CDR3 has 15 residues.

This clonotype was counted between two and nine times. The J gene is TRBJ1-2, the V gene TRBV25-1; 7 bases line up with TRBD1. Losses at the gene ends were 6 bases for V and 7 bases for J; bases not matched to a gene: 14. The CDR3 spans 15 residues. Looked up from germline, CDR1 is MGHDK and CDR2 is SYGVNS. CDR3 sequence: CASSPNQGGAGGYTF. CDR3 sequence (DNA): TGTGCCAGCAGCCCAAATCAAGGGGGCGCAGGTGGCTACACCTTC.

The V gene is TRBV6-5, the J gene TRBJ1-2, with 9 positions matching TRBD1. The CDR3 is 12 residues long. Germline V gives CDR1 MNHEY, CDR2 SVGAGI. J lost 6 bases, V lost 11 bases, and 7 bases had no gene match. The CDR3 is CAVNRGPDGYTF. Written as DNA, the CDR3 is TGTGCCGTAAACAGGGGGCCTGATGGCTACACCTTC.

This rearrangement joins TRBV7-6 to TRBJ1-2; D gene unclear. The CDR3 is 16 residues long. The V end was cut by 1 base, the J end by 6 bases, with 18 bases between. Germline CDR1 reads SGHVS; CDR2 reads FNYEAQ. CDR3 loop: CASSLEIALGGDGYTF. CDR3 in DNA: TGTGCCAGCAGCTTAGAAATTGCCCTAGGCGGCGATGGCTACACCTTC.

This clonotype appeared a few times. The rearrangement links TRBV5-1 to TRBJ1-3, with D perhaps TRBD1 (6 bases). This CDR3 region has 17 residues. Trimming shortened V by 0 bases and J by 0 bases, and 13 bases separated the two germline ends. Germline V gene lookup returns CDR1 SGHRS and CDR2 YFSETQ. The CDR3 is CASSLGLTGYSGNTIYF. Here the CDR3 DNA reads TGCGCCAGCAGCTTGGGCCTTACAGGGTACTCTGGAAACACCATATATTTT.

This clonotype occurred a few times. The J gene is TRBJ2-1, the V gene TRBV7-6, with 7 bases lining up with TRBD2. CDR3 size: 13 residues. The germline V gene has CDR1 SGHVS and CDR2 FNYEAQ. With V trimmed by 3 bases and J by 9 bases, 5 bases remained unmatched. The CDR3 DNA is TGTGCCAGCAGCTTTAGGACTAGTGGTGAGCAGTTCTTC. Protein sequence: CASSFRTSGEQFF.

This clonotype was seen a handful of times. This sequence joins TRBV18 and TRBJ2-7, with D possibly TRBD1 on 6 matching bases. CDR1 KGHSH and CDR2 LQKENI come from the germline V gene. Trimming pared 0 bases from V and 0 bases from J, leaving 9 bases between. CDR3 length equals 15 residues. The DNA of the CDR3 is TGTGCCAGCTCACCACCCGGACAGCACTCCTACGAGCAGTACTTC. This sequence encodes CASSPPGQHSYEQYF.